These 29 T cell receptor beta chains were all obtained from the same sample, sequenced in a study of blood T cells in healthy people across ages. It was with a sample-barcoded 5' primer and a J-beta primer mix that a second PCR of about 6 to 11 cycles was run. TCRdb ran MiXCR on the 5' RACE reads and lists one entry per CDR3 protein. This sample carries about 1 million distinct CDR3 sequences, 45% of them seen once, and the ten largest clones take 15% to 20%. Sequenced: blood. These receptors came from a woman aged 60-75 years in good health.

This clonotype appeared a few times. The chain links TRBV5-6 to TRBJ2-5; TRBD1 agrees at 7 bases. Germline values: CDR1 SGHDT, CDR2 YYEEEE. The CDR3 loop spans 15 amino acids. Unmatched junction bases numbered 5, after V lost 0 bases and J lost 3 bases. The CDR3 DNA is TGTGCCAGCAGCTTGGGGGCCGGGACAGAAGAGACCCAGTACTTC. Encoded protein: CASSLGAGTEETQYF. The whole variable domain, filled in from reference TRBV5-6 and TRBJ2-5, reads DAGVTQSPTHLIKTRGQQVTLRCSPKSGHDTVSWYQQALGQGPQFIFQYYEEEERQRGNFPDRFSGHQFPNYSSELNVNALLLGDSALYLCASSLGAGTEETQYFGPGTRLLVL.

This chain uses TRBV20-1 with TRBJ1-2, with 7 positions matching TRBD1. There are 15 residues in the CDR3. CDR1 is DFQATT, CDR2 SNEGSKA, per germline (reference sequence). V was clipped by 5 bases and J by 4 bases; unmatched bases: 13. The DNA of the CDR3 is TGCAGTGCTCCCAGCCCAGGGGGGCTTGGCTATGGCTACACCTTC. It is translated as CSAPSPGGLGYGYTF.

The chain carries TRBV11-2 and TRBJ2-1, with 11 bases lining up with TRBD2. Trimming took 1 base from V and 7 from J; bases not matched to a gene: 6. The CDR3 runs 16 residues. CDR1 and CDR2 (germline): SGHAT, FQNNGV. CDR3 amino acids: CASSLVAASGRNEQFF. The CDR3 DNA reads TGTGCCAGCAGCTTAGTAGCGGCTAGCGGGAGGAATGAGCAGTTCTTC.

The V and J genes are TRBV10-3 and TRBJ1-2; D is unclear. In germline, CDR1 is ENHRY, CDR2 SYGVKD. V was trimmed by 3 bases and J by 4 bases, leaving 15 bases between them. The CDR3 covers 15 residues. CDR3 coding DNA: TGTGCCATCAGTGACGCGGACCCGTCATTCTATGGCTACACCTTC. It specifies CAISDADPSFYGYTF.

This clonotype showed up just a few times. The chain carries TRBV20-1 and TRBJ2-3; the match to TRBD1 covers 9 bases. The CDR3 is made up of 14 amino acids. With V trimmed by 6 bases and J by 1 base, 5 bases remained unmatched. Per the germline V gene, CDR1 is DFQATT and CDR2 is SNEGSKA (reference sequence). CDR3 amino acids: CSASGTGRTDTQYF. CDR3 bases: TGCAGTGCCTCCGGGACAGGGCGCACAGATACGCAGTATTTT.

The J gene is TRBJ2-1, the V gene TRBV7-9, with 10 nucleotides matching TRBD2. V lost 1 base, J lost 7 bases, and 4 bases stayed unmatched. Per germline, CDR1 SEHNR and CDR2 FQNEAQ (reference sequence). The CDR3 totals 15 residues. CDR3 sequence reads: CASSLVGSGRNEQFF. CDR3 bases: TGTGCCAGCAGCTTAGTGGGTAGCGGGAGGAATGAGCAGTTCTTC.

This clonotype was seen more than once but under ten times. J is TRBJ1-1 and V is TRBV6-2 or TRBV6-3; tentatively, D is TRBD1 (5 bases). Germline assignment: CDR1 MNHEY and CDR2 SVGEGT. The CDR3 has 16 residues. V lost 0 bases and J 1 base, leaving 12 bases between the germline ends. The CDR3 protein is CASSYSDSTANTEAFF. The CDR3 DNA follows: TGTGCCAGCAGTTACTCGGACTCGACAGCGAACACTGAAGCTTTCTTT.

This clonotype was observed a single time. V is TRBV5-6 and J is TRBJ2-1; 14 positions match TRBD2. The CDR3 contains 18 residues. With 2 bases clipped from V and 6 bases from J, the junction kept 10 bases outside the gene matches. Germline V gene sequence: CDR1 SGHDT, CDR2 YYEEEE. CDR3 region: CASSLRGLAGVVGNEQFF. CDR3 DNA sequence: TGTGCCAGCAGCTTAAGGGGACTAGCGGGAGTCGTGGGCAATGAGCAGTTCTTC. Filled out from reference TRBV5-6 and TRBJ2-1, the complete variable domain reads DAGVTQSPTHLIKTRGQQVTLRCSPKSGHDTVSWYQQALGQGPQFIFQYYEEEERQRGNFPDRFSGHQFPNYSSELNVNALLLGDSALYLCASSLRGLAGVVGNEQFFGPGTRLTVL.

J is TRBJ2-6 and V is TRBV6-1; maybe TRBD1 (5 bases). V lost 5 bases and J lost 2, with 10 bases in between. The germline V gene has CDR1 MNHNS and CDR2 SASEGT. This CDR3 is built from 15 residues. The CDR3 spells CASSKTGPGANVLTF. The CDR3 region has the DNA TGTGCCAGCAGTAAAACAGGACCTGGGGCCAACGTCCTGACTTTC.

J is TRBJ2-1 and V is TRBV7-2, with 11 positions matching TRBD2. Germline V gene lookup returns CDR1 SGHTA and CDR2 FQGNSA. The CDR3 is 15 amino acids. Trimming removed 6 bases from V and 7 bases from J; junction bases left unmatched: 8. The CDR3 coding sequence is TGTGCCAGCAGTCCCTTTAGCGGGAGGGGGAATGAGCAGTTCTTC. Its translation: CASSPFSGRGNEQFF.

Comment on this clonotype: A read error is possible here, since a much larger clone lies one base away. The chain links TRBV4-1 to TRBJ1-2, with D possibly TRBD1 on 6 matching bases. This CDR3 is 17 amino acids long. Germline V gives CDR1 MGHRA, CDR2 YSYEKL. Here the CDR3 DNA reads TGCGCCAGCAGCCCCACTACCGGGACAATCGCTAACGATGGCTACACCTTC. Amino acid sequence: CASSPTTGTIANDGYTF.

The sample holds a few counts of this clonotype. The chain combines TRBV15 with TRBJ2-1; a possible D gene is TRBD2 (6 bases). CDR3 size: 15 residues. Trimming left V 0 bases short and J 4 bases short, with 10 bases between. Germline CDR1 reads LNHNV; CDR2 reads YYDKDF (reference sequence). DNA of the CDR3: TGTGCCACCAGCAGAGATTTTAGCGGATACAATGAGCAGTTCTTC. It encodes CATSRDFSGYNEQFF.

This clonotype was detected only a few times. The chain employs TRBV20-1 and TRBJ2-7; D may be TRBD1 (5 bases). V lost 6 bases and J lost 2, with 14 bases in between. The CDR3 has 13 amino acids. The germline CDR1 and CDR2 sequences are DFQATT and SNEGSKA (reference sequence). CDR3 sequence reads: CSAPGAQTYEQYF. The DNA of the CDR3 is TGCAGTGCCCCTGGGGCGCAAACCTACGAGCAGTACTTC.

This clonotype appeared a few times. V and J are TRBV20-1 and TRBJ2-1; possibly TRBD1 or TRBD2 for D (6 bases each). This CDR3 is 12 amino acids long. V was cut by 3 bases and J by 11 bases, with 14 bases left in between. Germline CDR1 DFQATT, CDR2 SNEGSKA (reference sequence). The CDR3 here is CSASPPGDKQFF. In nucleotides, the CDR3 is TGCAGTGCTAGCCCCCCGGGGGACAAGCAGTTCTTC.

This clonotype has more than one count but fewer than ten. The V gene is TRBV28, the J gene TRBJ2-1, with D perhaps TRBD1 (6 bases). There are 12 residues in the CDR3. The germline V gene encodes CDR1 MDHEN and CDR2 SYDVKM. Trimming left V 5 bases short and J 7 bases short, with 9 bases between. The CDR3, as DNA: TGTGCCAGCAGTACGGACAGTAATGAGCAGTTCTTC. Translating gives CASSTDSNEQFF.

V usage is TRBV7-7 and J usage is TRBJ2-5; D is ambiguous. V dropped 1 base and J dropped 5 bases, with 8 bases sitting between them. CDR1 is SSHAT and CDR2 is FNYEAQ in the germline V gene (reference sequence). CDR3 length: 13 amino acids. Here the CDR3 DNA reads TGTGCCAGCAGCTTAGTTCTAAAGGAGACCCAGTACTTC. Amino acid sequence: CASSLVLKETQYF.

This clonotype appeared a few times. The chain couples TRBV6-1 to TRBJ2-7, with D possibly TRBD1 on 6 matching bases. V was shortened by 1 base and J by 5 bases, with 18 bases between the two germline ends. This CDR3 region has 16 residues. Germline CDR1 MNHNS, CDR2 SASEGT. CDR3 region: CASSEVTGSRGHEQYF. DNA for the CDR3: TGTGCCAGCAGTGAAGTCACAGGCAGCAGGGGCCACGAGCAGTACTTC.

The V and J genes are TRBV4-2 and TRBJ1-2; 9 bases match TRBD1. The CDR3 consists of 17 residues. Germline V CDR1 and CDR2: LGHNA, YNFKEQ. V lost 7 bases to trimming and J lost 4 bases; unmatched junction nucleotides: 16. CDR3 region: CASTANIGTGQSYGYTF. In nucleotides, the CDR3 is TGTGCCAGCACAGCCAACATCGGGACAGGGCAAAGCTATGGCTACACCTTC.

The CDR3 bases are TGCGCCAGCAGCCTGGGGGATCAGCAGGTGGAGACCCAGTTCTTC. The encoded protein is CASSLGDQQVETQFF. The chain is built from TRBV4-1 and TRBJ2-1; D could derive from TRBD1 or TRBD2 (5 bases each). The CDR3 spans 15 residues. With 4 bases removed from V and 13 bases from J, the gap between germline ends came to 23 bases. Germline V lookup: CDR1 MGHRA, CDR2 YSYEKL.

This chain links TRBV2 with TRBJ2-1; no definite D call. In germline, CDR1 is SNHLY, CDR2 FYNNEI. The V and J ends lost 6 bases and 9 bases respectively, with 9 bases between them. CDR3 length: 11 amino acids. The CDR3 sequence: CASSADGEQFF. In nucleotides, the CDR3 is TGTGCCAGCAGCGCCGACGGTGAGCAGTTCTTC.

This chain links TRBV27 with TRBJ2-6; no definite D call. Germline V gene sequence: CDR1 MNHEY, CDR2 SMNVEV (reference sequence). The CDR3 spans 15 residues. The V gene lost 5 bases and the J gene lost 0 bases, with 8 bases spanning the gap. CDR3 nucleotides: TGTGCCAGCAGTACAGAACCCTCTGGGGCCAACGTCCTGACTTTC. As protein: CASSTEPSGANVLTF.

This chain links TRBV20-1 with TRBJ2-1; 11 nucleotides line up with TRBD2. CDR1 DFQATT and CDR2 SNEGSKA come from the germline V gene (reference sequence). The CDR3 length is 16 residues. The ends lost 2 bases at V and 6 bases at J; junction bases unmatched: 9. The CDR3 DNA is TGCAGTGCTAGATGGACTAGCGGGCCTCCCCCCAATGAGCAGTTCTTC. Protein: CSARWTSGPPPNEQFF.

Written as DNA, the CDR3 is TGCAGCGTTGATGTGGAAGGGTGGCCGAACACCGGGGAGCTGTTTTTT. This gives the protein CSVDVEGWPNTGELFF. The chain carries TRBV29-1 and TRBJ2-2; D gene unclear. This CDR3 has 16 amino acids. Germline assignment: CDR1 SQVTM and CDR2 ANQGSEA. The V end lost 3 bases, the J end lost 0 bases, and 14 bases lay between the germline ends.

J is TRBJ2-1 and V is TRBV29-1, with a weak D call TRBD1 (6 bases). V was clipped by 4 bases and J by 5 bases, with 12 bases between them. There are 13 residues in the CDR3. Per germline, CDR1 SQVTM and CDR2 ANQGSEA. This CDR3 is CSVARTANNEQFF. The CDR3 DNA reads as TGCAGCGTTGCCAGGACAGCCAACAATGAGCAGTTCTTC.

V and J are TRBV21-1 and TRBJ2-3; the listed D gene, TRBD1, was not tested against the DNA. TRBV21-1 is designated a pseudogene. The CDR3 sequence is 18 residues long. The CDR3 DNA is TGTGCCAGCAGCAAAGTCTTCCCCGGGGGCCCGGCGGGAGATACGCAGTATTTT. It is translated as CASSKVFPGGPAGDTQYF.

A remark on this clonotype: At one of its ends the junction is not consistent with the germline gene, which may arise from a read error. This sequence joins TRBV11-2 and TRBJ2-7; 7 bases match TRBD1. Germline V CDR1 and CDR2: SGHAT, FQNNGV. CDR3 size: 18 residues. In nucleotides, the CDR3 is TGTGCCAGCAGCTTATTGGGCCGGACGGGGACAGAACCCTACGGGCAGTACTTC. This sequence encodes CASSLLGRTGTEPYGQYF.

This clonotype showed up just a few times. The J gene is TRBJ2-7, the V gene TRBV7-2; possible D gene TRBD2, 5 bases. Germline V gives CDR1 SGHTA, CDR2 FQGNSA. V was cut by 5 bases and J by 8 bases, with 13 bases left in between. The CDR3 runs 12 residues. CDR3 sequence: CASSPEERQQYF. Here the CDR3 DNA reads TGTGCCAGCAGCCCGGAGGAGAGACAGCAGTACTTC.

The chain combines TRBV11-2 with TRBJ2-5; D is perhaps TRBD1 (6 bases). Germline-derived CDR1 and CDR2 are SGHAT and FQNNGV. This CDR3 is built from 16 residues. Trimming removed 2 bases at V and 2 bases at J, with 15 bases between. The CDR3 region is CASSLSGQTPQETQYF. DNA for the CDR3: TGTGCCAGCAGCTTATCCGGACAGACCCCGCAAGAGACCCAGTACTTC.

The rearrangement joins TRBV20-1 to TRBJ2-5; possible D gene TRBD1, 6 bases. CDR1 and CDR2 (germline): DFQATT, SNEGSKA (reference sequence). The CDR3 has 14 amino acids. V lost 1 base and J lost 2, with 11 bases in between. CDR3 sequence: CSARVTGLQETQYF. CDR3 bases: TGCAGTGCTAGAGTGACAGGATTACAAGAGACCCAGTACTTC.